This T cell receptor beta chain was sequenced in a study of T cells expressing NK-cell markers. The wider study: Obtained from sorted CD3+CD56+NKG2C+, CD3+CD56+NKG2C- and CD3+CD56-NKG2C+ T cells were the TCR beta repertoires. The study, taken as a whole, reports: The CD3+CD56-NKG2C+ fraction of a handful of donors was likewise dominated by these clonotypes.

About this clonotype itself: What it binds is unknown.

A 5'RACE template switching approach incorporating UMIs was used to make TCR beta cDNA. After re-calling the 5' RACE reads, TCRdb lists one entry per CDR3 protein, DNA absent. Its clone listing holds a few hundred thousand distinct CDR3 sequences. The CDR3 covers 13 residues. Germline V gene lookup returns CDR1 MNHNY and CDR2 SVGAGI (reference sequence). Sequenced material: blood T cells: a sorted CD56 or NKG2C T cell subset, CD4+ or CD8+ T cells, or bulk PBMC T cells (not recorded which). The genes are TRBV6-6 and TRBJ2-1. The TCR sequence derives from a young man in good health. This CDR3 reads CASSSSHSSEQFF.